Detailed here is one TCR beta chain. Its antigen is undetermined. Other DNA sequences in the same sample also yield this CDR3. Naivety among CD8 cells was defined by CD45RO negativity and positive CCR7 selection, thereby excluding terminally differentiated effector memory CD45RA+ cells. Sequenced by immunoSEQ multiplex PCR; TCRdb stores in-frame clones only, minus some. The sample has 2 million to 2.5 million clones; roughly 91% are singletons. This specimen comes from a study of shared clonotypes between healthy human individuals. The study's findings and limits: Sampling covered nothing but blood. Tissue TCR repertoires likely differ from those found in blood.

CDR1 and CDR2 from the germline V gene are SGHAT and FQNNGV. Between the trimmed V and J ends, which lost 5 bases and 0 bases, there was a span of 11 bases. The length of the CDR3 is 15 residues. Sequencing was carried out using naive CD8+ T cells from PBMCs. This sequence originates from a man aged 18 to 35 in good health. Some clones in this sample may be carry-over from other donors' samples. The rearrangement joins TRBV11-2 to TRBJ1-5; D remains unclear. This chain's CDR3 is CASSRTADSNQPQHF. As DNA, the CDR3 is TGTGCCAGCAGCCGGACGGCAGATAGCAATCAGCCCCAGCATTTT.